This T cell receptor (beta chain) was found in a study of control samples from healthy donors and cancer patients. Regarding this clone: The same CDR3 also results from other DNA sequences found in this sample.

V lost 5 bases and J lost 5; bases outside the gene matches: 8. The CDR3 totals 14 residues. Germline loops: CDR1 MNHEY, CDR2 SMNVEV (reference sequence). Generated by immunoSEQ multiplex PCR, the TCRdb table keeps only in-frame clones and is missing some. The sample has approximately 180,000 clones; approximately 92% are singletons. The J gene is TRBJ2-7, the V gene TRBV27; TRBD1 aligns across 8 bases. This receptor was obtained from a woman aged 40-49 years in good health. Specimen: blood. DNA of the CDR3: TGTGCCAGCAGTCCCAGGACAGGGCACAACGAGCAGTACTTC. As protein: CASSPRTGHNEQYF.